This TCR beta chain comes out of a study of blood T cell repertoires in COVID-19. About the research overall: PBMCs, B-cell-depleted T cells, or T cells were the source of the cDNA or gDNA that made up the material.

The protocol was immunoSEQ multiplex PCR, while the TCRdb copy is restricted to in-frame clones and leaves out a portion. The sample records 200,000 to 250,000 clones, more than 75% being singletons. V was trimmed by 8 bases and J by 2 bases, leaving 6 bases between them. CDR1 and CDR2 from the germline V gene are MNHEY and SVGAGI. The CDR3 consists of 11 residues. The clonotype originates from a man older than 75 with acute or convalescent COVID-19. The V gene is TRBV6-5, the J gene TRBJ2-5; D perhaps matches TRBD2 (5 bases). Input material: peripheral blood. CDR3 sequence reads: CASREQETQYF. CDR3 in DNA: TGTGCCAGCCGGGAACAAGAGACCCAGTACTTC.